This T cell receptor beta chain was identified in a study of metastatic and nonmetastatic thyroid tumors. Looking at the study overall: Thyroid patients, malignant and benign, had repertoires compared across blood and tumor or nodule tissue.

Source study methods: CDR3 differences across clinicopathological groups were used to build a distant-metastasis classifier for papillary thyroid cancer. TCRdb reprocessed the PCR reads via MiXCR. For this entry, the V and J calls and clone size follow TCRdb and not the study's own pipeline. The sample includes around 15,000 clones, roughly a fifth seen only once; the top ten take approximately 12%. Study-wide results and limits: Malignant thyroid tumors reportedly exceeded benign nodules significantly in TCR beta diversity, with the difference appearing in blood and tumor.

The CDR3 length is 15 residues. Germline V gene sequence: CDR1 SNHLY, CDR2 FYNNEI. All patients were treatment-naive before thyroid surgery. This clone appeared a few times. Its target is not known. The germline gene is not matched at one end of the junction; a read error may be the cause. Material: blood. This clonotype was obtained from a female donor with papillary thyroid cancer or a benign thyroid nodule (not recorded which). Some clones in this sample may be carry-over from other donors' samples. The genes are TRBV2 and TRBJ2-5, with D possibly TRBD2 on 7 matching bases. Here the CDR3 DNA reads TGTGCCAGCAGTGAATTGGGGGGGCTACAAGATACCCAGTACTTC. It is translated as CASSELGGLQDTQYF. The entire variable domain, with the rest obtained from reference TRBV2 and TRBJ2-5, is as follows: EPEVTQTPSHQVTQMGQEVILRCVPISNHLYFYWYRQILGQKVEFLVSFYNNEISEKSEIFDDQFSVERPDGSNFTLKIRSTKLEDSAMYFCASSELGGLQDTQYFGPGTRLLVL.